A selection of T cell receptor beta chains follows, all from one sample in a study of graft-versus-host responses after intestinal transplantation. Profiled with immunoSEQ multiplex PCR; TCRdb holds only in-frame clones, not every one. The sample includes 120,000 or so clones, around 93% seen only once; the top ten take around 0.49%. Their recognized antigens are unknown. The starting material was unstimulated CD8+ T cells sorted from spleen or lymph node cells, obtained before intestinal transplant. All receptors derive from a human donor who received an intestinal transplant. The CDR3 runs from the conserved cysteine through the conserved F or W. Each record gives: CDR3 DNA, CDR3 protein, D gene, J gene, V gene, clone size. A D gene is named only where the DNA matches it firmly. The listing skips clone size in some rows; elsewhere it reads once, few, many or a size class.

cdr3_nt: TGCGCCAGCAGCTCCGGGGGTAACTCTGGAAACACCATATATTTT; cdr3_aa: CASSSGGNSGNTIYF; d_call: NA; j_call: TRBJ1-3; v_call: TRBV5-1; clone_size: NA
cdr3_nt: TGTGCCAGCAGCTTAGTAGGAGGGGGGAACACTGAAGCTTTCTTT; cdr3_aa: CASSLVGGGNTEAFF; d_call: NA; j_call: TRBJ1-1; v_call: TRBV7-8; clone_size: once
cdr3_nt: TGTGCCAGTAGTCACGACGGGACGTCGGGCACTGAAGCTTTCTTT; cdr3_aa: CASSHDGTSGTEAFF; d_call: NA; j_call: TRBJ1-1; v_call: TRBV19; clone_size: NA
cdr3_nt: TGTGCCAGCAGCTCCCCAGGGGCCGGGGCTAATGAAAAACTGTTTTTT; cdr3_aa: CASSSPGAGANEKLFF; d_call: NA; j_call: TRBJ1-4; v_call: TRBV7-9; clone_size: NA
cdr3_nt: TGTGCCAGCAGCCCGGGGGTCGCCGGGACCCAGTACTTC; cdr3_aa: CASSPGVAGTQYF; d_call: NA; j_call: TRBJ2-5; v_call: TRBV5-5; clone_size: NA
cdr3_nt: TGTGCCAGCAGCATGGGACAGGGGAATGAGCAGTTCTTC; cdr3_aa: CASSMGQGNEQFF; d_call: TRBD1; j_call: TRBJ2-1; v_call: TRBV5-6; clone_size: NA
cdr3_nt: TGTGCCAGCAGCTGGACAGGGTTAAGCTCTGGGGCCAACGTCCTGACTTTC; cdr3_aa: CASSWTGLSSGANVLTF; d_call: TRBD1; j_call: TRBJ2-6; v_call: TRBV2; clone_size: NA
cdr3_nt: TGTGCCAGCAGCCCGGCGATCACAGATACGCAGTATTTT; cdr3_aa: CASSPAITDTQYF; d_call: NA; j_call: TRBJ2-3; v_call: TRBV28; clone_size: NA
cdr3_nt: TGTGCCAGCAGTCCCAGGGGAAATAGCGAAAAACTGTTTTTT; cdr3_aa: CASSPRGNSEKLFF; d_call: NA; j_call: TRBJ1-4; v_call: TRBV6-5; clone_size: NA
cdr3_nt: TGTGCCAGCAGTTACTCATCAGGGTACACTGAAGCTTTCTTT; cdr3_aa: CASSYSSGYTEAFF; d_call: NA; j_call: TRBJ1-1; v_call: TRBV6-5; clone_size: NA
cdr3_nt: TGTGCCAGCAGTTTTAGCGGGAGTCCCTACAATGAGCAGTTCTTC; cdr3_aa: CASSFSGSPYNEQFF; d_call: TRBD2; j_call: TRBJ2-1; v_call: TRBV6-5; clone_size: NA
cdr3_nt: TGTGCCAGCAGTGAAGCATCCGGGACAGGAGAAAAACTGTTTTTT; cdr3_aa: CASSEASGTGEKLFF; d_call: TRBD1; j_call: TRBJ1-4; v_call: TRBV6-1; clone_size: few
cdr3_nt: TGTGCCAGAAGCCCCTTTGGCCGGCAGCCCCAGCATTTT; cdr3_aa: CARSPFGRQPQHF; d_call: NA; j_call: TRBJ1-5; v_call: TRBV5-3; clone_size: NA
cdr3_nt: TGTGCCAGCAGCTTACGAGAGCACAGTGGAGACGAGCAGTACTTC; cdr3_aa: CASSLREHSGDEQYF; d_call: NA; j_call: TRBJ2-7; v_call: TRBV13; clone_size: few
cdr3_nt: TGTGCCAGCGGGGTAGTAATGAGACTGGGAGATACGCAGTATTTT; cdr3_aa: CASGVVMRLGDTQYF; d_call: NA; j_call: TRBJ2-3; v_call: TRBV28; clone_size: NA
cdr3_nt: TGTGCCAGCAGTACCGGGACTAGCGCCTACAATGAGCAGTTCTTC; cdr3_aa: CASSTGTSAYNEQFF; d_call: TRBD2; j_call: TRBJ2-1; v_call: TRBV6-5; clone_size: once
cdr3_nt: TGTGCCAGCAGCCGCGACTCTCTCAGCGGGGGCTATGGCTACACCTTC; cdr3_aa: CASSRDSLSGGYGYTF; d_call: NA; j_call: TRBJ1-2; v_call: TRBV11-2; clone_size: NA
cdr3_nt: TGTGCCAGCAGCCCAAACAGGAACACTGAAGCTTTCTTT; cdr3_aa: CASSPNRNTEAFF; d_call: NA; j_call: TRBJ1-1; v_call: TRBV13; clone_size: NA
cdr3_nt: TGTGCCAGCACCTCCTCGGCGGCTTCATTCTACGAGCAGTACTTC; cdr3_aa: CASTSSAASFYEQYF; d_call: NA; j_call: TRBJ2-7; v_call: TRBV7-6; clone_size: NA
cdr3_nt: TGTGCCAGCAATGCCTGGACTAGCCGCTACGAGCAGTACTTC; cdr3_aa: CASNAWTSRYEQYF; d_call: TRBD2; j_call: TRBJ2-7; v_call: TRBV6-6; clone_size: NA
cdr3_nt: TGTGCCAGCAGTTTCGGGACAGGGGGTTACGAGCAGTACTTC; cdr3_aa: CASSFGTGGYEQYF; d_call: TRBD1; j_call: TRBJ2-7; v_call: TRBV27; clone_size: NA
cdr3_nt: TGTGCCAGCAGCAACGGAGAAGGGACCGATAATCAGCCCCAGCATTTT; cdr3_aa: CASSNGEGTDNQPQHF; d_call: NA; j_call: TRBJ1-5; v_call: TRBV11-2; clone_size: NA
cdr3_nt: TGTGCCAGCGGACTACAGGGGAATGAAAAACTGTTTTTT; cdr3_aa: CASGLQGNEKLFF; d_call: TRBD1; j_call: TRBJ1-4; v_call: TRBV27; clone_size: NA
cdr3_nt: TGTGCCTGGCTTCCGAAGGGGAAAAACATTCAGTACTTC; cdr3_aa: CAWLPKGKNIQYF; d_call: NA; j_call: TRBJ2-4; v_call: TRBV30; clone_size: NA
cdr3_nt: TGCGCCAGCAGTGTGCTTCGAACCGATAGCAATCAGCCCCAGCATTTT; cdr3_aa: CASSVLRTDSNQPQHF; d_call: NA; j_call: TRBJ1-5; v_call: TRBV10-2; clone_size: NA
cdr3_nt: TGTGCCAGCAGCTCGGGGGGGGAGCAGTTCTTC; cdr3_aa: CASSSGGEQFF; d_call: TRBD2; j_call: TRBJ2-1; v_call: TRBV5-4; clone_size: once
cdr3_nt: TGTGCCAGCAGTTTGGGGGGGTACTCCTACGAGCAGTACTTC; cdr3_aa: CASSLGGYSYEQYF; d_call: TRBD2; j_call: TRBJ2-7; v_call: TRBV27; clone_size: NA
cdr3_nt: TGTGCCAGCAGTCTTCGACGTGTCCCTTTGTACGAGCAGTACTTC; cdr3_aa: CASSLRRVPLYEQYF; d_call: NA; j_call: TRBJ2-7; v_call: TRBV27; clone_size: once
cdr3_nt: TGCGCCAGCAGAATCGGGTTTGAGCAGTTCTTC; cdr3_aa: CASRIGFEQFF; d_call: NA; j_call: TRBJ2-1; v_call: TRBV4-1; clone_size: NA
cdr3_nt: TGTGCCAGCAGTGAACTCAGTACCGAGCAGTACTTC; cdr3_aa: CASSELSTEQYF; d_call: NA; j_call: TRBJ2-7; v_call: TRBV2; clone_size: NA
cdr3_nt: TGTGCCAGCAGTTTTGGCTGGGGAGAGACCCAGTACTTC; cdr3_aa: CASSFGWGETQYF; d_call: NA; j_call: TRBJ2-5; v_call: TRBV28; clone_size: NA
cdr3_nt: TGTGCCAGCAGTTTCCAACTGAACTACGAGCAGTACTTC; cdr3_aa: CASSFQLNYEQYF; d_call: NA; j_call: TRBJ2-7; v_call: TRBV27; clone_size: NA
cdr3_nt: TGTGCCAGCAGCCATCCGGACGGAAGCACCTACAATGAGCAGTTCTTC; cdr3_aa: CASSHPDGSTYNEQFF; d_call: NA; j_call: TRBJ2-1; v_call: TRBV7-8; clone_size: NA